This TCR beta chain emerged from a study of glioma-infiltrating T cells after dendritic cell vaccination (dated by TCRdb to the mid-2010s). Concerning the study at large: A cohort of 15 or so glioblastoma patients from Phase I and II dendritic cell vaccination trials was included, of whom 9 were newly diagnosed and 6 had recurrent disease. Each patient was given three intradermal dendritic cell vaccine injections, spaced two weeks apart, in the arm below the axilla. Survival after dendritic cell vaccination was correlated with TCR sequencing metrics, such as TIL content and the overlap between tumor and blood repertoires. The vaccine consisted of monocyte-derived dendritic cells cultured seven to eight days with IL-4 and GM-CSF, then pulsed overnight with autologous tumor lysate. Autologous tumor lysate-pulsed dendritic cell vaccination was administered to the patients between the early 2000s and the early 2010s. Tumor-infiltrating lymphocyte content was quantified and tumor and blood repertoires were compared in dendritic cell-vaccinated glioblastoma patients by deep sequencing of TCR beta CDR3 regions. General conclusions and limits of the study: No direct relationship between TCR clonality and survival was found, suggesting that a diverse polyclonal response may matter. The cohort was small and heterogeneous, with few patients having full blood and tumor sets and even fewer initial-recurrent tumor pairs. The TCR overlap response model with three groups was called speculative and said to need prospective validation. Longer time to progression and overall survival after dendritic cell vaccination were predicted by higher estimated pretreatment TIL content.

A note on this clone: No antigen is known for it. Base-call qualities are not available, and no considerably larger clone is one nucleotide away.

Selection of patients required sufficient residual fresh-frozen tumor tissue and over two years of available survival data. An isocitrate dehydrogenase mutation was not carried by any of the glioblastoma patients, although molecular status was otherwise variable. PBMC were collected before vaccination, two weeks after the third vaccination, and at tumor progression if progression occurred. The Qiagen DNeasy Blood extraction Kit was used to extract genomic DNA. Using the immunoSEQ assay, TCRB CDR3 regions were amplified from 2 micrograms of genomic DNA, or from all available DNA when less than that was on hand. The multiplex PCR relied on 60 forward primers for TCR V beta segments and 13 reverse primers for J beta segments. To estimate reads per starting template, synthetic control templates were spiked into each sample at limiting dilution. The Illumina HiSeq System generated 87 bp sequencing reads. Turning to the authors' computational methods: PCR and sequencing errors were removed by a nearest neighbor algorithm that merged closely related sequences. TCR overlap was measured as the percentage of unique tumor TCR beta sequences that were also present in the peripheral blood of the same patient. The table comes from immuneACCESS by way of TCRdb, which keeps in-frame sequences with V and J called. Part of the clones is missing from these tables; in studies checked, under half for an unresolved V gene and the rest for unknown reasons. V, J and clone size derive from that table, while D and trimming were established from the DNA sequence. The sample table contains 90,000 or so clones; only one count was recorded for about 85% of them. The ten biggest clones cover around 2.9% of the sample.

The germline V gene yields SGHRS for CDR1 and YFSETQ for CDR2. The CDR3 starts with the cysteine, ends with the phenylalanine, and has 16 residues. Only CDR3 DNA is held: 48 bases, read in frame from base 1. V is trimmed back by 2 bases and J by 0 bases, and the junction contains 5 bases that no gene match accounts for. The clonotype comes from a human donor with glioblastoma. Sequenced material: blood, taken before dendritic cell vaccination. The chain couples TRBV5-1 to TRBJ2-3, and TRBD2 aligns with 8 junction nucleotides. The bases are TGCGCCAGCAGCTTTCGACTAGCGCCTAGCACAGATACGCAGTATTTT. This sequence encodes CASSFRLAPSTDTQYF.